This T cell receptor beta chain stems from a study of T cells in Graves' hyperthyroidism and ophthalmopathy. Patients aged 18 to 65 with hyperthyroidism were newly diagnosed, with duration under 2 months. Together with thyroid ultrasound, orbital computed tomography, serum thyroxine and TRAb, clinical symptoms were used for diagnoses. Study-wide findings and caveats: Using 13 V-J features, a model discriminated ophthalmopathy from stable hyperthyroidism. Ophthalmopathy got predicted by the model a median roughly six months before its onset.

Ten or more counts support this clonotype. Its antigen is still unknown. Amplification of TCR beta CDR3 regions used RNA as the template. Primed by the HTBI set, a first-round RT-PCR was run on the TCR CDR3. MiXCR, applied by TCRdb to the multiplex PCR reads, yields one record per CDR3 protein. Of 75,000 to 100,000 distinct CDR3 sequences in the sample, around 37% were seen once. Trimming removed 5 bases from V and 4 bases from J, with 12 bases in between. Germline CDR1 is DFQATT and CDR2 is SNEGSKA (reference sequence). The CDR3 extends over 12 amino acids. The receptor was derived from a woman younger than 45 with Graves' hyperthyroidism. The chain couples TRBV20-1 to TRBJ2-7, with D unresolved. Sequenced: peripheral blood or thyroid tissue (not recorded which). CDR3: CSAPQTLYEQYF. The CDR3 bases are TGCAGTGCTCCTCAGACCTTATACGAGCAGTACTTC.